The rows below give T cell receptor beta chains drawn from one sample of a study of vaccination and CD4 T cells after COVID-19. TCRdb reprocessed the PCR reads via MiXCR and lists one record per CDR3 protein. The data contain 13,000 to 15,000 distinct CDR3 sequences, under 55% of them singletons. These receptors have no identified antigens. Sequenced sample: CD4+ T cells from blood, cultured in vitro. These receptors all come from a human donor who had recovered from COVID-19. Each CDR3 is given with its conserved first and last residue. The order of the fields is V gene, D gene, J gene, clone size, CDR3 DNA, CDR3 protein. The D gene is left open where the match is weak. For some rows the clone size is stated as once, few or many, or as a class when expanded; others skip it.

TRBV25-1,-,TRBJ1-3,-,TGTGCCAGCAGCCCGGGACTGAACTCTGGAAACACCATATATTTT,CASSPGLNSGNTIYF
TRBV6-5,-,TRBJ1-1,few,TGTGCCAGCAGTTACCTCTTGGGGTCATCTGGAGCTTTCTTT,CASSYLLGSSGAFF
TRBV12-3/TRBV12-4,-,TRBJ1-5,few,TGTGCCAGCAGTTTATGGGGTCAGGATCAGCCCCAGCATTTT,CASSLWGQDQPQHF
TRBV20-1,-,TRBJ1-2,few,TGCAGTGCCCGAGCAGGACCTAACTATGGCTACACCTTC,CSARAGPNYGYTF
TRBV7-7,-,TRBJ1-6,few,TGTGCTAGCAGCAAGGGACCTAATTCACCCCTCCACTTT,CASSKGPNSPLHF
TRBV24-1,-,TRBJ2-3,-,TGTGCCACCAGCTCTCGGGGAGACACAGATACGCAGTATTTT,CATSSRGDTDTQYF
TRBV14,-,TRBJ2-5,-,TGTGCCAGCAGCCAGGGGGGTGGAGAGACCCAGTACTTC,CASSQGGGETQYF
TRBV29-1,TRBD2,TRBJ2-3,few,TGCAGCGCTGTACTAGCGGGGGTAGATACGCAGTATTTT,CSAVLAGVDTQYF
TRBV14,-,TRBJ1-1,few,TGTGCCAGCAGCCAAATGGGCGGACGATTCACTGAAGCTTTCTTT,CASSQMGGRFTEAFF
TRBV4-1,TRBD1,TRBJ2-2,-,TGCGCCAGCAGCCAAGATAAGGTTCGGGACAGTATGATCTCATTCGGGGAGCTGTTTTTT,CASSQDKVRDSMISFGELFF
TRBV10-3,-,TRBJ1-2,-,TGTGCCATCACACCCGAAGGCAGCTCCTATGGCTACACCTTC,CAITPEGSSYGYTF
TRBV5-6,TRBD1,TRBJ1-2,few,TGTGCCAGCAGCTTGGGATCAGGGACAGGGTATGGCTACACCTTC,CASSLGSGTGYGYTF
TRBV30,-,TRBJ2-7,-,TGTGCCTGGAGTCCCTCGGGTAACGAGCAGTACTTC,CAWSPSGNEQYF
TRBV12-3/TRBV12-4,-,TRBJ1-5,few,TGTGCCAGCCGTTCCCACGGGGACGGTCAGCCCCAGCATTTT,CASRSHGDGQPQHF
TRBV19,-,TRBJ1-2,few,TGTGCCAGTGGAGCGGGCTACACCTTC,CASGAGYTF
TRBV10-3,-,TRBJ1-2,-,TGTGCCATCAGTGAGTTTGACGGGAACTATGGCTACACCTTC,CAISEFDGNYGYTF
TRBV6-5,TRBD2,TRBJ2-7,few,TGTGCCAGCAGTTACTCGACTAGCGGGGCCCCCTACGAGCAGTACTTC,CASSYSTSGAPYEQYF
TRBV7-8,TRBD1,TRBJ2-7,-,TGTGCCAGCAGCGGTGGCCAGACAGGGGGTGAGCAGTACTTC,CASSGGQTGGEQYF
TRBV11-2,-,TRBJ2-7,-,TGTGCCAGCAGCAAGGGGGTTCTTGTATCCGAGCAGTACTTC,CASSKGVLVSEQYF
TRBV12-3/TRBV12-4,TRBD1,TRBJ2-5,few,TGTGCCAGCAGTCCGGGACAGGGACCAGAGACCCAGTACTTC,CASSPGQGPETQYF
TRBV19,TRBD2,TRBJ2-1,-,TGTGCCAGTAGTCGGGGGGTAAGCTCGTACAATGAGCAGTTCTTC,CASSRGVSSYNEQFF
TRBV20-1,-,TRBJ2-7,few,TGCAGTGCTAGCAGGCTAGAAGACGGCGAGCAGTACTTC,CSASRLEDGEQYF
TRBV2,-,TRBJ1-5,few,TGTGCCAGCAGTGGGTCGGGCAGGAGCAATCAGCCCCAGCATTTT,CASSGSGRSNQPQHF
TRBV6-1,-,TRBJ2-7,-,TGTGCCAGCAGGCCGGGACCCCGGATCTCCTACGAGCAGTACTTC,CASRPGPRISYEQYF
TRBV27,-,TRBJ1-4,-,TGTGCCAGCAGTTTAAGGACCAGGGCGACAAATGAAAAACTGTTTTTT,CASSLRTRATNEKLFF